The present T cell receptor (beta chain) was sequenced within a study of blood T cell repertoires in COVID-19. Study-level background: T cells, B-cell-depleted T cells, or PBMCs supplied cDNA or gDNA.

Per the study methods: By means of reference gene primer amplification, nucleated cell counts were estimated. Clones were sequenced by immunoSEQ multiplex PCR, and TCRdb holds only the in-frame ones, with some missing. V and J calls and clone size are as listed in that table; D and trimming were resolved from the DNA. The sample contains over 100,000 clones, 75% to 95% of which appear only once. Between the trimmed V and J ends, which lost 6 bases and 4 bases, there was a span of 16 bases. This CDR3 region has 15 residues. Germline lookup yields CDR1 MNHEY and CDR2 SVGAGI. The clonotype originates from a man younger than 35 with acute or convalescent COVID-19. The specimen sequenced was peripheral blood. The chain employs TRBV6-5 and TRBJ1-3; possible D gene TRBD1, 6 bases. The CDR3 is CASSGNRVRGNTIYF. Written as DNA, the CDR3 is TGTGCCAGCAGCGGTAACAGGGTTCGAGGAAACACCATATATTTT.